These 21 T cell receptor beta chains originate from one sample sequenced in a study of blood T cells in healthy people across ages. Together with a sample-barcoded 5' primer, a J-beta primer mix was included in a second PCR lasting roughly 6 to 12 cycles. TCRdb re-analysed the 5' RACE reads in MiXCR, keeping a single row per CDR3 protein. The sample has approximately 800,000 distinct CDR3 sequences, around two thirds seen once. What was sequenced was blood. These receptors originate from a man aged 25 to 40 in good health.

The CDR3 loop reads CASRPLAGDGGKETQYF. DNA for the CDR3: TGTGCCAGCAGACCCCTGGCCGGGGACGGTGGTAAAGAGACCCAGTACTTC. V usage is TRBV7-9 and J usage is TRBJ2-5; TRBD1 or TRBD2 may be the D gene (5 bases each). This CDR3 spans 17 amino acids. Germline CDR1 SEHNR, CDR2 FQNEAQ (reference sequence). Trimming took 6 bases from V and 3 from J, leaving 23 bases between them.

This chain links TRBV7-9 with TRBJ1-4; possible D gene TRBD1, 5 bases. The CDR3 has 14 amino acids. Per the germline V gene, CDR1 is SEHNR and CDR2 is FQNEAQ (reference sequence). V was trimmed by 6 bases and J by 5 bases, leaving 13 bases between them. The CDR3 nucleotides are TGTGCCAGCAGGACGACAGAGAGAAATGAAAAACTGTTTTTT. Protein product: CASRTTERNEKLFF.

In this sample, this clonotype turned up a few times. The chain couples TRBV7-2 to TRBJ2-1, with 11 bases that match TRBD1. The CDR3 consists of 15 residues. V gave up 5 bases and J gave up 6 bases; unmatched junction bases: 6. Germline CDR1 and CDR2: SGHTA and FQGNSA. The CDR3 is CASSPRDRGGNEQFF. DNA of the CDR3: TGTGCCAGCAGCCCCCGGGACAGGGGGGGCAATGAGCAGTTCTTC.

The J gene is TRBJ2-3, the V gene TRBV5-1; possibly TRBD2 for D (6 bases). The CDR3 totals 13 residues. Trimming cost V 2 bases and J 6 bases, with 10 bases left between them. Germline V lookup: CDR1 SGHRS, CDR2 YFSETQ. CDR3 loop: CASSLGGMDTQYF. The CDR3 DNA is TGCGCCAGCAGCTTAGGAGGGATGGATACGCAGTATTTT.

This clonotype was seen a few times. Its ends do not fully match the called genes, so a read error is possible. This chain uses TRBV4-3 with TRBJ1-5; possible D gene TRBD1, 6 bases. The CDR3 length is 13 residues. Germline CDR1 is LGHNA and CDR2 is YSLEER. In DNA form, the CDR3 reads TGTGCCAGCAGCCAGGGGCTCAATCAGCCCCAGCATTTT. Residues: CASSQGLNQPQHF.

This chain connects TRBV15 to TRBJ1-2; a possible D gene is TRBD1 (5 bases). The germline CDR1 and CDR2 sequences are LNHNV and YYDKDF (reference sequence). V was clipped by 1 base and J by 1 base, with 7 bases between them. CDR3 length: 14 residues. CDR3 protein: CATSRAQGNYGYTF. Written as DNA, the CDR3 is TGTGCCACCAGCAGAGCGCAGGGTAACTATGGCTACACCTTC.

The chain is built from TRBV20-1 and TRBJ2-7, with D hard to call. The J call may be incorrect, as the DNA end agrees better with TRBJ2-5. CDR1 and CDR2 (germline): DFQATT, SNEGSKA (reference sequence). This CDR3 contains 13 residues. CDR3 region: CSAREPLAETQYF. The CDR3 region has the DNA TGCAGTGCCCGTGAACCCTTGGCCGAGACCCAGTACTTC.

This clonotype was seen a handful of times. V gene TRBV10-3 combines with J gene TRBJ2-3, with D perhaps matching TRBD1 or TRBD2 (5 bases each). CDR3 size: 14 residues. Germline V lookup: CDR1 ENHRY, CDR2 SYGVKD. The V and J ends lost 2 bases and 3 bases respectively, with 9 bases between them. DNA of the CDR3: TGTGCCATCAGTGAGGAGGGGCGGACAGATACGCAGTATTTT. The encoded protein is CAISEEGRTDTQYF.

The chain employs TRBV7-3 and TRBJ2-1; 10 nucleotides align to TRBD1. The CDR3 totals 16 residues. Per the germline V gene, CDR1 is SGHTA and CDR2 is FQGTGA. Germline trimming cut 4 bases from V and 1 base from J; bases unmatched to any gene: 4. CDR3 protein: CASSWTGGASYNEQFF. The CDR3 DNA reads TGTGCCAGCAGCTGGACAGGGGGGGCTTCCTACAATGAGCAGTTCTTC.

The chain joins TRBV4-2 to TRBJ2-5; no clear D. This CDR3 has 14 residues. V gave up 0 bases and J gave up 5 bases, with 10 bases separating them. Per the germline V gene, CDR1 is LGHNA and CDR2 is YNFKEQ. Written as DNA, the CDR3 is TGTGCCAGCAGCCAAGATCCGAGAATGGAGACCCAGTACTTC. Translating it yields CASSQDPRMETQYF.

A word on this clonotype: An end of the junction does not agree with germline; a read error may underlie this. CDR3 DNA: TGTGCTAGCAGTTTACACAGGGGTAATTCACCCCTCCACTTT. Translating gives CASSLHRGNSPLHF. This rearrangement joins TRBV12-3 or TRBV12-4 to TRBJ1-6, with TRBD1 matching 7 bases. The CDR3 spans 14 residues.

The V gene is TRBV6-2 or TRBV6-3, the J gene TRBJ2-7; weak D call: TRBD1 (6 bases). The germline CDR1 and CDR2 sequences are MNHEY and SVGEGT. CDR3 size: 15 residues. The V end was cut by 6 bases, the J end by 3 bases, with 18 bases between. Written as DNA, the CDR3 is TGTGCCAGCAGGTACGATTCCGGGACATTCTACGAGCAGTACTTC. Amino acid sequence: CASRYDSGTFYEQYF.

The V gene is TRBV2, the J gene TRBJ2-1; D not resolved. This CDR3 has 14 residues. Trimming took off 8 bases at V and 3 bases at J, with 14 bases between the two ends. Germline V gene lookup returns CDR1 SNHLY and CDR2 FYNNEI. For the CDR3, the DNA is TGTGCCAGCCTTGGGTACACCGACTACAATGAGCAGTTCTTC. Translation gives CASLGYTDYNEQFF.

V and J are TRBV7-8 and TRBJ2-3; 11 bases fit TRBD2. The V and J ends lost 4 bases and 0 bases, in that order; junction bases with no gene match: 9. CDR1 is SGHVS, CDR2 FQNEAQ, per germline. This CDR3 has 18 residues. The CDR3 DNA is TGTGCCAGCAGCTCAAGACTAGCGGGGCAAGCTAGCACAGATACGCAGTATTTT. The encoded protein is CASSSRLAGQASTDTQYF.

This clonotype was counted between two and nine times. V usage is TRBV29-1 and J usage is TRBJ2-7, with a possible D match to TRBD2 (6 bases). Deletions cut 4 bases from V and 0 bases from J, with 13 bases between. CDR1 and CDR2 from the germline V gene are SQVTM and ANQGSEA. The CDR3 is 14 residues long. The CDR3: CSVAGGESSYEQYF. The CDR3 DNA reads TGCAGCGTTGCGGGCGGGGAAAGCTCCTACGAGCAGTACTTC.

This clonotype was seen a handful of times. This may be a read error, as it is one base from a much larger clone. The chain has TRBV7-9 and TRBJ2-7; a weak D match, TRBD1 (6 bases). Germline V gene data show CDR1 as SEHNR and CDR2 as FQNEAQ (reference sequence). Trimming cost V 4 bases and J 7 bases, with 20 bases left between them. The CDR3 consists of 15 residues. The CDR3 spells CASSSLQGSYNEQYF. CDR3 nucleotides: TGTGCCAGCAGCTCCCTACAGGGTAGTTACAATGAGCAGTACTTC.

The rearrangement uses TRBV20-1 and TRBJ2-1; D is perhaps TRBD1 (6 bases). The CDR3 loop spans 14 amino acids. Trimming stripped 5 bases from V and 6 bases from J, with 17 bases between. Germline lookup yields CDR1 DFQATT and CDR2 SNEGSKA (reference sequence). In DNA form, the CDR3 reads TGCAGTGCTCGCATCGGACAGAAACCCAATGAGCAGTTCTTC. It yields the protein CSARIGQKPNEQFF.

The CDR3 region is CASSQDRRGGYGEQFF. CDR3 sequence (DNA): TGCGCCAGCAGCCAAGACAGGCGGGGGGGCTACGGTGAGCAGTTCTTC. The chain couples TRBV4-3 to TRBJ2-1; TRBD2 matches at 9 bases. CDR1 LGHNA and CDR2 YSLEER come from the germline V gene. This CDR3 spans 16 amino acids. The trim removed 0 bases at V and 9 bases at J, leaving 9 bases unmatched.

The rearrangement links TRBV3-1 to TRBJ2-1, with 7 bases that match TRBD1. The V segment lost 0 bases and the J segment 13 bases; nucleotides outside the gene matches: 9. There are 14 residues in the CDR3. Germline V gives CDR1 LGHDT, CDR2 YNNKEL (reference sequence). For the CDR3, the DNA is TGTGCCAGCAGCCAAGATGCGGTAAGGGACAGTCAGTTCTTC. This translates into CASSQDAVRDSQFF.

This chain links TRBV20-1 with TRBJ2-5; no reliable D call. The CDR3 is 12 residues long. Germline CDR1 and CDR2: DFQATT and SNEGSKA (reference sequence). Trimming pared 5 bases from V and 0 bases from J, leaving 7 bases between. The CDR3 is CSALQNQETQYF. The CDR3 DNA is TGCAGTGCTCTTCAAAACCAAGAGACCCAGTACTTC.

This chain links TRBV7-3 with TRBJ2-7; 9 nucleotides line up with TRBD1. The J call may be in error: the DNA end matches TRBJ2-5 better. Germline lookup yields CDR1 SGHTA and CDR2 FQGTGA. The CDR3 runs to 18 residues. For the CDR3, the DNA is TGTGCCAGCAGCCACCTTTTACTTGACAGGGGGGTGGAAGAGACCCAGTACTTC. This encodes CASSHLLLDRGVEETQYF.